These T cell receptor beta chains were read from a single sample in a study of cytomegalovirus exposure and HLA in healthy donors. Generated by immunoSEQ multiplex PCR, the TCRdb table keeps only in-frame clones and is missing some. This table holds approximately 120,000 clones. Specimen: PBMCs. These TCRs come from a man aged 35 to 55 in good health and CMV-seronegative. CDR3s include the opening cysteine and the closing phenylalanine or tryptophan. A D gene is named only where the DNA matches it firmly.

cdr3_aa: CASSPFLQGGRTEAFF
cdr3_nt: TGCGCCAGCAGCCCCTTCTTACAGGGTGGGCGGACTGAAGCTTTCTTT
d_call: NA
v_call: TRBV4-1
cdr3_length: 16
j_call: TRBJ1-1

cdr3_aa: CASSPREYTEAFF
cdr3_nt: TGCGCCAGCAGCCCCAGGGAATACACTGAAGCTTTCTTT
d_call: NA
v_call: TRBV4-1
cdr3_length: 13
j_call: TRBJ1-1

cdr3_aa: CASSLGFYRGETQYF
cdr3_nt: TGTGCCAGCAGCTTAGGTTTTTATAGGGGGGAGACCCAGTACTTC
d_call: NA
v_call: TRBV7-2
cdr3_length: 15
j_call: TRBJ2-5

cdr3_aa: CASSAGGPGNEQYF
cdr3_nt: TGTGCCAGCAGCGCAGGGGGCCCCGGCAACGAGCAGTACTTC
d_call: TRBD1
v_call: TRBV9
cdr3_length: 14
j_call: TRBJ2-7

cdr3_aa: CASSSDRGRTGELFF
cdr3_nt: TGTGCCAGCAGCTCGGACAGGGGGAGGACCGGGGAGCTGTTTTTT
d_call: TRBD1
v_call: TRBV7-3
cdr3_length: 15
j_call: TRBJ2-2

cdr3_aa: CASKRGETQYF
cdr3_nt: TGTGCCAGCAAACGGGGAGAGACCCAGTACTTC
d_call: NA
v_call: TRBV27
cdr3_length: 11
j_call: TRBJ2-5

cdr3_aa: CASSLPKNTGELFF
cdr3_nt: TGCGCCAGCAGCTTGCCAAAGAACACCGGGGAGCTGTTTTTT
d_call: NA
v_call: TRBV5-1
cdr3_length: 14
j_call: TRBJ2-2

cdr3_aa: CASSTRSGRAPLEQYF
cdr3_nt: TGTGCCAGCAGTACACGTAGCGGGAGGGCCCCTCTTGAGCAGTATTTT
d_call: TRBD2
v_call: TRBV27
cdr3_length: 16
j_call: TRBJ2-3

cdr3_aa: CASSAGRGRVEKLFF
cdr3_nt: TGTGCCAGCAGCGCCGGTAGGGGGCGAGTTGAAAAACTGTTTTTT
d_call: TRBD1
v_call: TRBV9
cdr3_length: 15
j_call: TRBJ1-4

cdr3_aa: CASTQGSDTQYF
cdr3_nt: TGTGCCAGCACCCAGGGGTCAGATACGCAGTATTTT
d_call: NA
v_call: TRBV11-3
cdr3_length: 12
j_call: TRBJ2-3

cdr3_aa: CASSGPQRSGSYEQYF
cdr3_nt: TGTGCCAGCAGTGGACCCCAGCGGAGTGGTTCCTACGAGCAGTACTTC
d_call: NA
v_call: TRBV6-1
cdr3_length: 16
j_call: TRBJ2-7

cdr3_aa: CASNRGDTEAFF
cdr3_nt: TGTGCCAGCAATCGGGGGGACACTGAAGCTTTCTTT
d_call: NA
v_call: TRBV6-1
cdr3_length: 12
j_call: TRBJ1-1

cdr3_aa: CASSLFPDSNQPQHF
cdr3_nt: TGCGCCAGCAGCTTATTCCCCGACTCCAATCAGCCCCAGCATTTT
d_call: NA
v_call: TRBV5-1
cdr3_length: 15
j_call: TRBJ1-5

cdr3_aa: CASSYSSAASHYEQYF
cdr3_nt: TGTGCCAGCAGTTACTCGAGCGCGGCCAGCCACTACGAGCAGTACTTC
d_call: NA
v_call: TRBV6-5
cdr3_length: 16
j_call: TRBJ2-7

cdr3_aa: CASSRREPSYNEQFF
cdr3_nt: TGCGCCAGCAGCCGACGGGAGCCCTCCTACAATGAGCAGTTCTTC
d_call: NA
v_call: TRBV5-1
cdr3_length: 15
j_call: TRBJ2-1

cdr3_aa: CASRMNPAGGHEQFF
cdr3_nt: TGTGCCAGCAGGATGAACCCAGCGGGGGGCCATGAGCAGTTCTTC
d_call: TRBD2
v_call: TRBV6-1
cdr3_length: 15
j_call: TRBJ2-1

cdr3_aa: CASSPRGVGNIQYF
cdr3_nt: TGTGCCAGCAGCCCACGAGGTGTAGGAAACATTCAGTACTTC
d_call: NA
v_call: TRBV7-2
cdr3_length: 14
j_call: TRBJ2-4

cdr3_aa: CAWSVRRTNFGYTF
cdr3_nt: TGTGCCTGGAGTGTACGACGGACTAACTTTGGCTACACCTTC
d_call: NA
v_call: TRBV30
cdr3_length: 14
j_call: TRBJ1-2

cdr3_aa: CASSLTGANTGELFF
cdr3_nt: TGTGCCAGCAGCTTAACAGGGGCGAACACCGGGGAGCTGTTTTTT
d_call: NA
v_call: TRBV7-3
cdr3_length: 15
j_call: TRBJ2-2

cdr3_aa: CASSPTGGRAYEQYF
cdr3_nt: TGTGCCAGCAGCCCGACGGGGGGTCGAGCCTACGAGCAGTACTTC
d_call: TRBD2
v_call: TRBV9
cdr3_length: 15
j_call: TRBJ2-7

cdr3_aa: CASSQRSLYEQYF
cdr3_nt: TGTGCCAGCAGCCAGAGGAGTCTTTACGAGCAGTACTTC
d_call: NA
v_call: TRBV25-1
cdr3_length: 13
j_call: TRBJ2-7

cdr3_aa: CASSSPYEQYF
cdr3_nt: TGTGCCAGCAGTTCCCCCTACGAGCAGTACTTC
d_call: NA
v_call: TRBV6-5
cdr3_length: 11
j_call: TRBJ2-7

cdr3_aa: CASSYLPKGYEQYF
cdr3_nt: TGCGCCAGCAGTTACCTCCCGAAGGGGTACGAGCAGTACTTC
d_call: NA
v_call: TRBV6-6
cdr3_length: 14
j_call: TRBJ2-7

cdr3_aa: CASSSRGLRNTIYF
cdr3_nt: TGTGCCAGCAGCAGTAGGGGACTTCGGAACACCATATATTTT
d_call: NA
v_call: TRBV21-1
cdr3_length: 14
j_call: TRBJ1-3

cdr3_aa: CASSEGAVGELFF
cdr3_nt: TGTGCCAGCAGCGAGGGAGCTGTCGGGGAGCTGTTTTTT
d_call: NA
v_call: TRBV7-8
cdr3_length: 13
j_call: TRBJ2-2

cdr3_aa: CASRRQVNTEAFF
cdr3_nt: TGTGCCAGCAGAAGACAGGTGAACACTGAAGCTTTCTTT
d_call: NA
v_call: TRBV2
cdr3_length: 13
j_call: TRBJ1-1

cdr3_aa: CASSGGSSGNTIYF
cdr3_nt: TGTGCCAGCAGCGGGGGGTCCTCTGGAAACACCATATATTTT
d_call: NA
v_call: TRBV5-6
cdr3_length: 14
j_call: TRBJ1-3

cdr3_aa: CASSTPPRLAGGKSSYEQYF
cdr3_nt: TGTGCCAGCAGCACTCCTCCGAGACTAGCGGGAGGTAAGAGCTCCTACGAGCAGTACTTC
d_call: TRBD2
v_call: TRBV7-3
cdr3_length: 20
j_call: TRBJ2-7

cdr3_aa: CASMEDSDINYGYTF
cdr3_nt: TGTGCCAGTATGGAGGACAGTGACATTAACTATGGCTACACCTTC
d_call: NA
v_call: TRBV19
cdr3_length: 15
j_call: TRBJ1-2

cdr3_aa: CASSASGGLSYEQYF
cdr3_nt: TGTGCCAGCAGCGCCTCAGGGGGACTTTCCTACGAGCAGTACTTC
d_call: NA
v_call: TRBV7-9
cdr3_length: 15
j_call: TRBJ2-7

cdr3_aa: CASGKDINEQFF
cdr3_nt: TGTGCCAGCGGAAAGGACATCAATGAGCAGTTCTTC
d_call: NA
v_call: TRBV7-6
cdr3_length: 12
j_call: TRBJ2-1

cdr3_aa: CASSLGGGRRTYEQYF
cdr3_nt: TGTGCCAGCAGCTTGGGGGGCGGGAGGAGAACCTACGAGCAGTACTTC
d_call: TRBD2
v_call: TRBV5-4
cdr3_length: 16
j_call: TRBJ2-7

cdr3_aa: CASSPGTSGRVADTQYF
cdr3_nt: TGTGCCAGCAGCCCAGGGACTAGCGGGAGGGTAGCAGATACGCAGTATTTT
d_call: TRBD2
v_call: TRBV5-4
cdr3_length: 17
j_call: TRBJ2-3

cdr3_aa: CASNRQGSYNEQFF
cdr3_nt: TGTGCCAGCAACCGACAGGGTTCGTACAATGAGCAGTTCTTC
d_call: TRBD1
v_call: TRBV2
cdr3_length: 14
j_call: TRBJ2-1

cdr3_aa: CASSPTERETDTQYF
cdr3_nt: TGTGCTAGCTCCCCAACCGAGCGGGAGACAGATACGCAGTATTTT
d_call: TRBD2
v_call: TRBV7-7
cdr3_length: 15
j_call: TRBJ2-3

cdr3_aa: CASTSRGGLSEKLFF
cdr3_nt: TGTGCCAGCACCTCCAGAGGGGGTTTAAGCGAAAAACTGTTTTTT
d_call: NA
v_call: TRBV28
cdr3_length: 15
j_call: TRBJ1-4

cdr3_aa: CSAGEPETQYF
cdr3_nt: TGCAGTGCTGGGGAGCCGGAGACCCAGTACTTC
d_call: NA
v_call: TRBV20-1
cdr3_length: 11
j_call: TRBJ2-5

cdr3_aa: CASSEWLSYSNQPQHF
cdr3_nt: TGTGCCAGCAGTGAATGGCTCAGTTATAGCAATCAGCCCCAGCATTTT
d_call: NA
v_call: TRBV6-1
cdr3_length: 16
j_call: TRBJ1-5

cdr3_aa: CASSPEGLAANTGELFF
cdr3_nt: TGTGCCAGTAGTCCAGAGGGACTAGCGGCGAACACCGGGGAGCTGTTTTTT
d_call: TRBD2
v_call: TRBV19
cdr3_length: 17
j_call: TRBJ2-2

cdr3_aa: CASSYTGQLNTEAFF
cdr3_nt: TGTGCCAGCAGTTACACGGGACAGCTGAACACTGAAGCTTTCTTT
d_call: TRBD1
v_call: TRBV6-6
cdr3_length: 15
j_call: TRBJ1-1

cdr3_aa: CASSPQGNAQPQHF
cdr3_nt: TGTGCCAGTAGTCCACAGGGGAATGCGCAGCCCCAGCATTTT
d_call: TRBD1
v_call: TRBV19
cdr3_length: 14
j_call: TRBJ1-5

cdr3_aa: CASSEDRTANYGYTF
cdr3_nt: TGTGCCAGCAGTGAGGACAGAACAGCTAACTATGGCTACACCTTC
d_call: NA
v_call: TRBV25-1
cdr3_length: 15
j_call: TRBJ1-2

cdr3_aa: CASSFPPGTLMDEQFF
cdr3_nt: TGTGCCAGCAGCTTTCCCCCCGGGACTTTAATGGATGAGCAGTTCTTC
d_call: NA
v_call: TRBV7-9
cdr3_length: 16
j_call: TRBJ2-1

cdr3_aa: CASSLRGQGPYEQYF
cdr3_nt: TGTGCCAGCAGCTTGAGGGGACAGGGCCCCTACGAGCAGTACTTC
d_call: TRBD1
v_call: TRBV11-3
cdr3_length: 15
j_call: TRBJ2-7

cdr3_aa: CASSWTGYTEAFF
cdr3_nt: TGTGCCAGCAGTTGGACGGGGTACACTGAAGCTTTCTTT
d_call: NA
v_call: TRBV6-5
cdr3_length: 13
j_call: TRBJ1-1

cdr3_aa: CASRRPGQGPRYSNQPQHF
cdr3_nt: TGTGCCAGCAGAAGACCGGGACAGGGGCCCCGATATAGCAATCAGCCCCAGCATTTT
d_call: TRBD1
v_call: TRBV28
cdr3_length: 19
j_call: TRBJ1-5

cdr3_aa: CASSLVSDSSYGQYF
cdr3_nt: TGTGCCAGCAGCTTAGTATCGGACAGCTCCTACGGGCAGTACTTC
d_call: NA
v_call: TRBV11-2
cdr3_length: 15
j_call: TRBJ2-7